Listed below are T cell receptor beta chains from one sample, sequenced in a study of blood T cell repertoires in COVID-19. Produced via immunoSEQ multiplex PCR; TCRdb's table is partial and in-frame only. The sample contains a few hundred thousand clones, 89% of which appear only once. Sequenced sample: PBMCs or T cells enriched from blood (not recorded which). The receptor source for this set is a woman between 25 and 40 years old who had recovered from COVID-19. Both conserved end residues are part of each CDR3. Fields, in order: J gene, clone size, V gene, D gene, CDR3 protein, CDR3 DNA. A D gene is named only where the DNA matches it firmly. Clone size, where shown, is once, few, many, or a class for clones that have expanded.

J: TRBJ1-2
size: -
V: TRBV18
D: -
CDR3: CASSPGGAYGYTF
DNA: TGTGCCAGCTCACCAGGGGGGGCCTATGGCTACACCTTC

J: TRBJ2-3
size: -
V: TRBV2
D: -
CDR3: CASRLSTQYTDTQYF
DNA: TGTGCCAGCAGGCTTTCGACTCAATACACAGATACGCAGTATTTT

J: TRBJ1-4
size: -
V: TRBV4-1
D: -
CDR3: CASSQEVWTLGGKLFF
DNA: TGCGCCAGCAGCCAAGAAGTGTGGACCCTAGGGGGAAAACTGTTTTTT

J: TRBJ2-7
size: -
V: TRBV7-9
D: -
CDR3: CASSLGPGTYEQYF
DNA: TGTGCCAGCAGCTTAGGGCCAGGAACCTACGAGCAGTACTTC

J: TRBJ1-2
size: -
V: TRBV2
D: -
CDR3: CASRGQVYGYTF
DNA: TGTGCCAGCAGGGGGCAGGTCTATGGCTACACCTTC

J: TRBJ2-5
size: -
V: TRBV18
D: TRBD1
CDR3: CASLPGGGETQYF
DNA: TGTGCCAGCCTCCCAGGGGGCGGGGAGACCCAGTACTTC

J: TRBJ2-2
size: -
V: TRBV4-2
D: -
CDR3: CASSQDLAAGELFF
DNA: TGTGCCAGCAGCCAAGATCTCGCGGCCGGGGAGCTGTTTTTT

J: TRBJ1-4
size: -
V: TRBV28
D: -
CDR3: CASSLTGVTNEKLFF
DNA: TGTGCCAGCAGTTTAACGGGGGTGACTAATGAAAAACTGTTTTTT

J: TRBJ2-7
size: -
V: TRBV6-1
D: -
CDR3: CASSEGDSSYEQYF
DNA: TGTGCCAGCAGTGAAGGAGACAGCTCCTACGAGCAGTACTTC

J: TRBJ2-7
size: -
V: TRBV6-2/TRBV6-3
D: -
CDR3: CASSYSFFAVKTRIRDEQYF
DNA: TGTGCCAGCAGTTACTCGTTCTTCGCCGTCAAGACTAGAATTCGCGACGAGCAGTACTTC

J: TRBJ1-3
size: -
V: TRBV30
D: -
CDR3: CAWSVRGSGNTIYF
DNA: TGTGCCTGGAGTGTACGGGGCTCTGGAAACACCATATATTTT

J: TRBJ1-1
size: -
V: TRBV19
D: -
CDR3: CASIGTIRTEAFF
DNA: TGTGCCAGTATTGGGACAATTCGAACTGAAGCTTTCTTT

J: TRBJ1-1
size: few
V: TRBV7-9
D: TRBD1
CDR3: CASSLITGGEAEAFF
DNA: TGTGCCAGCAGCTTAATCACAGGGGGGGAGGCTGAAGCTTTCTTT

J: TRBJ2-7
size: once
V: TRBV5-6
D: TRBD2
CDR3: CASSSSELAGGFYEQYF
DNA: TGTGCCAGCAGCTCGTCCGAACTAGCGGGAGGCTTCTACGAGCAGTACTTC

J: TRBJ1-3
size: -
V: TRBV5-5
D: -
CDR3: CASSLMGFSGNTIYF
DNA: TGTGCCAGCAGCTTGATGGGCTTTTCTGGAAACACCATATATTTT

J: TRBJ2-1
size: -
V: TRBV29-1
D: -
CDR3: CSVGGWGRFYEQFF
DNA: TGCAGCGTCGGAGGGTGGGGGAGATTTTATGAGCAGTTCTTC

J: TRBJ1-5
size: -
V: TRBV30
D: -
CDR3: CAWSGVYNQPQHF
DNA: TGTGCCTGGAGTGGAGTTTACAATCAGCCCCAGCATTTT

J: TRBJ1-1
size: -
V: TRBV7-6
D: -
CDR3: CASSPSGRGTEAFF
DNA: TGTGCCAGCAGTCCGAGCGGGCGAGGCACTGAAGCTTTCTTT

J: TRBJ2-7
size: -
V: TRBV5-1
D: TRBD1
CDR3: CASSFGTGSHEQYF
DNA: TGCGCCAGCAGCTTCGGGACAGGGTCCCACGAGCAGTACTTC

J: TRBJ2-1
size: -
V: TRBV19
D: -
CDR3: CASSIGAGNEQFF
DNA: TGTGCCAGTAGTATAGGAGCCGGCAATGAGCAGTTCTTC

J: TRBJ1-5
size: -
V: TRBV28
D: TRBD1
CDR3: CAIQGSDQPQHF
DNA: TGTGCCATACAGGGGTCAGATCAGCCCCAGCATTTT

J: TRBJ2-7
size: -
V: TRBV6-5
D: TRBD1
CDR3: CASSYRAGGLEQYF
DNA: TGTGCCAGCAGTTACAGGGCAGGGGGCCTCGAGCAGTACTTC